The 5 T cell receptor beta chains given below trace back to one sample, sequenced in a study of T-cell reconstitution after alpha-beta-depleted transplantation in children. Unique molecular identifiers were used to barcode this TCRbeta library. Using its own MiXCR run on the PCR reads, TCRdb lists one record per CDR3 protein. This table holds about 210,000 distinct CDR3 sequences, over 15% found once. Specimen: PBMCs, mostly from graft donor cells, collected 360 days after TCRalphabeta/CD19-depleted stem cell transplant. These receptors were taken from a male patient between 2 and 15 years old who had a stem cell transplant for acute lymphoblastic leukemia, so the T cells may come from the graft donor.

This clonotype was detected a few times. The CDR3 coding sequence is TGCGCCAGCAGCCAAGATCGTCGTGTCGGCTATGGCTACACCTTC. Translated: CASSQDRRVGYGYTF. The chain has TRBV4-3 and TRBJ1-2; no clear D gene. Germline V lookup: CDR1 LGHNA, CDR2 YSLEER. The germline V and J ends were trimmed by 0 bases and 4 bases, with 12 bases remaining between them. CDR3 length: 15 residues.

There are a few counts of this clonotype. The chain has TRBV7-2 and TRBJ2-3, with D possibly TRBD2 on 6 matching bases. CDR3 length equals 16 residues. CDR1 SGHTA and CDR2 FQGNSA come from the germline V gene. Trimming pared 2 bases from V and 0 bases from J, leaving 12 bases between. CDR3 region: CASSLSAGTSTDTQYF. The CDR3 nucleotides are TGTGCCAGCAGCTTAAGTGCGGGGACTAGCACAGATACGCAGTATTTT.

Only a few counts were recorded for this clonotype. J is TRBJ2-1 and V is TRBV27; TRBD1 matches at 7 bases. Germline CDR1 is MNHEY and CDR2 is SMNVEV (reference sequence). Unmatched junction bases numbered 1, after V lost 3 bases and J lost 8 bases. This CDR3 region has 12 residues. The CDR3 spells CASSLQGDEQFF. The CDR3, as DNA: TGTGCCAGCAGTTTGCAGGGGGATGAGCAGTTCTTC.

CDR3: CASSLRVTGSYEQYF. CDR3 bases: TGCGCCAGCAGCCTACGTGTGACAGGGTCCTACGAGCAGTACTTC. V usage is TRBV4-1 and J usage is TRBJ2-7; 7 nucleotides line up with TRBD1. Germline assignment: CDR1 MGHRA and CDR2 YSYEKL. This CDR3 spans 15 amino acids. V was pared by 4 bases and J by 1 base, with 7 bases of the junction left unmatched.

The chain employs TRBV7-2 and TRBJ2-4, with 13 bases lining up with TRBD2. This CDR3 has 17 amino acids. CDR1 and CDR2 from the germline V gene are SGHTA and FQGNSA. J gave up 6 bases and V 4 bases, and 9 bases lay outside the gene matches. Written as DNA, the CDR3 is TGTGCCAGCAGCTACGGACTAGCGGGGGTGTCCTTAAACATTCAGTACTTC. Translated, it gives CASSYGLAGVSLNIQYF.